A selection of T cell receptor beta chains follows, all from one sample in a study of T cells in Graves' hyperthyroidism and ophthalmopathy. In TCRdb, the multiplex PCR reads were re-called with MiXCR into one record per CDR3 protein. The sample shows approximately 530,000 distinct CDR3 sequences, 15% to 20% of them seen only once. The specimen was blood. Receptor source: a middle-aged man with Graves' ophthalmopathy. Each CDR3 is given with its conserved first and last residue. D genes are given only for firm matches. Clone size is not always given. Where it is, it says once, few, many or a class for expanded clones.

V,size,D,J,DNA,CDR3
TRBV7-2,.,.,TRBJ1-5,TGTGCCAGCAGCTTAGAGGTGGCTAGCAATCAGCCCCAGCATTTT,CASSLEVASNQPQHF
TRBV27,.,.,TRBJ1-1,TGTGCCAGCAGTTTCAGGGGAGTAAACACTGAAGCTTTCTTT,CASSFRGVNTEAFF
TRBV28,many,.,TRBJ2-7,TGTGCCAGCAGGGACGCCTCCTACGAGCAGTACTTC,CASRDASYEQYF
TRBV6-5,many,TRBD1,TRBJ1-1,TGTGCCAGCAGTTACGCAGAAGGTGACAGGGCACGAACTGAAGCTTTCTTT,CASSYAEGDRARTEAFF
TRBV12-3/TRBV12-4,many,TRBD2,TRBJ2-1,TGTGCCAGCAGTCCCCACCACGGGACTAGCGGGGGGGTGTACAATGAGCAGTTCTTC,CASSPHHGTSGGVYNEQFF
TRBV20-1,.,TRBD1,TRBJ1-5,TGCAGTGCTAGAACAGGGGGCGATAGCAATCAGCCCCAGCATTTT,CSARTGGDSNQPQHF
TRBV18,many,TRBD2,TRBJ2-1,TGTGCCAGCTCACTTTCCGGGACTAGCGGGAGCCGTGAGCAGTTCTTC,CASSLSGTSGSREQFF
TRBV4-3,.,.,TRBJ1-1,TGCGCCAGCAGCCAAAATGTGGGTTACAGCACTGAAGCTTTCTTT,CASSQNVGYSTEAFF
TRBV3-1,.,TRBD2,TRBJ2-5,TGTGCCAGCAGCCAAGAAGCGGGAAAAACGGAGACCCAGTACTTC,CASSQEAGKTETQYF
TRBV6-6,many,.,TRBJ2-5,TGTGCCAGCAGTTACTCGTACGGGAGCGAAGAGACCCAGTACTTC,CASSYSYGSEETQYF
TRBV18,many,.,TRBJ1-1,TGTGCCAGCTCACCAGACCGTGAAGCTTTCTTT,CASSPDREAFF
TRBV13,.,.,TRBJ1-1,TGTGCCAGCAGCCGCAGGGACCGGATGAACACTGAAGCTTTCTTT,CASSRRDRMNTEAFF
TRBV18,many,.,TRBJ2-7,TGTGCCAGCTCCCCTAGCTCCTACGAGCAGTACTTC,CASSPSSYEQYF
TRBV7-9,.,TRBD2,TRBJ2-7,TGTGCCAGCAGTTTGCCGGGACTAGCGGGCAGGGTCGAGCAGTACTTC,CASSLPGLAGRVEQYF
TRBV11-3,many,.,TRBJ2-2,TGTGCCAGCAGCTTTGGTCAGTACACCGGGGAGCTGTTTTTT,CASSFGQYTGELFF
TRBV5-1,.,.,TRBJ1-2,TGCGCCAGCAGCTCCGGGCCGGGACTTACTCCGTATGGCTACACCTTC,CASSSGPGLTPYGYTF
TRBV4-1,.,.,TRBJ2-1,TGCGCCAGCAGCCCCCCTCTGAGCTCCTACAATGAGCAGTTCTTC,CASSPPLSSYNEQFF
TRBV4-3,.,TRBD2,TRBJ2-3,TGCGCCAGCAGCCAAGATACTAGCGGGAGAGCCCATACGCAGTATTTT,CASSQDTSGRAHTQYF
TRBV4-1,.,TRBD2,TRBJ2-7,TGCGCCAGCAGCTGGGTAGCGGGGGGTAGTTACGAGCAGTACTTC,CASSWVAGGSYEQYF
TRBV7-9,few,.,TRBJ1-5,TGTGCCAGCAGCTTGGGAGGACATAATCAGCCCCAGCATTTT,CASSLGGHNQPQHF
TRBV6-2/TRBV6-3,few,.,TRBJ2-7,TGTGCCAGCAAGCCGGGCCAATTAAGTGGCCACGAGCAGTACTTC,CASKPGQLSGHEQYF
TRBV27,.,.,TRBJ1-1,TGTGCCAGCAGTTGGGGGGGGAGGACTGAAGCTTTCTTT,CASSWGGRTEAFF
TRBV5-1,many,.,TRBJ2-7,TGCGCCAGCGTCCGGGACAGCGGGGGCGAGCAGTACTTC,CASVRDSGGEQYF
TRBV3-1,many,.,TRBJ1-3,TGTGCCAGCAGCCAAGAGCCCCTTAGACGGAACACCATATATTTT,CASSQEPLRRNTIYF
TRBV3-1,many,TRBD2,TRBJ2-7,TGTGCCAGCAGCCAACCGGGACTAGCGGCATACGAGCAGTACTTC,CASSQPGLAAYEQYF
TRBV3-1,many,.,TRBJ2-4,TGTGCCAGCAGCCACGGGGTGAGCGACATTCAGTACTTC,CASSHGVSDIQYF
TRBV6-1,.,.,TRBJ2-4,TGTGCCAGCAGTGAAACCCTCGGACAGCCCAAAAACATTCAGTACTTC,CASSETLGQPKNIQYF